This T cell receptor beta chain stems from a study of CD8+CD57+ T cells in acquired aplastic anemia. Whole-study context: Roughly 3 ug was the average amount of DNA from sorted CD4+ and CD8+ cells. Healthy donor CD4+ samples were sequenced to a depth that averaged approximately 9.9 million reads.

According to the study, genomic DNA was the template for TCR beta VDJ and CDR3 profiling. TCRdb ran MiXCR on the reads and lists one entry per CDR3 protein. Among around 190,000 distinct CDR3 sequences, less than 70% were seen once, and the ten largest hold about 16%. V lost 2 bases to trimming and J lost 7 bases, with 14 bases between them. Germline V gene lookup returns CDR1 SGHVS and CDR2 FQNEAQ. This CDR3 comprises 14 residues. The study, taken as a whole, reports: Patients shared just under 30 CD8+ CDR3 sequences with controls. Patients showed no significant difference from controls in CD8+ Simpson's diversity.

This clonotype was observed at least ten times. What it binds is unknown. The clonotype was recovered from a human donor in good health, serving as a control. Sequencing used sorted CD4+, CD8+, or CD8+CD57+ T cells (not recorded which) from PBMCs. The genes are TRBV7-8 and TRBJ1-2; no reliable D call. The CDR3 loop reads CASSLMAVGFGYTF. The CDR3 DNA is TGTGCCAGCAGCTTAATGGCGGTAGGATTTGGCTACACCTTC. The full variable domain, its missing parts supplied by reference TRBV7-8 and TRBJ1-2, is GAGVSQSPRYKVAKRGQDVALRCDPISGHVSLFWYQQALGQGPEFLTYFQNEAQLDKSGLPSDRFFAERPEGSVSTLKIQRTQQEDSAVYLCASSLMAVGFGYTFGSGTRLTVV.